These 3 T cell receptor beta chains share one sample of origin, sequenced in a study of blood T cell repertoires in COVID-19. Clones were read by immunoSEQ multiplex PCR, and TCRdb kept only the in-frame ones, dropping some. The sample contains around 67,000 clones, around 87% of which appear only once. The sequencing input was peripheral blood. The origin of the receptors is a man aged 45-65 years with active COVID-19.

The chain has TRBV6-5 and TRBJ2-7; 7 bases line up with TRBD1. Germline V gene sequence: CDR1 MNHEY, CDR2 SVGAGI. CDR3 size: 14 residues. V dropped 6 bases and J dropped 6; count of bases not matched to a gene: 11. The CDR3 nucleotides are TGTGCCAGCAGCCCCGGGACAGACCTGGGCGAGCAGTACTTC. It translates to CASSPGTDLGEQYF.

The V and J genes are TRBV19 and TRBJ2-3, with 12 positions matching TRBD2. Germline V gene sequence: CDR1 LNHDA, CDR2 SQIVND (reference sequence). This CDR3 has 15 amino acids. The junction had 1 base not matched to a gene; V was cut back by 6 bases and J by 0 bases. For the CDR3, the DNA is TGTGCCAGTAGGGGACTAGCGGGTAGCACAGATACGCAGTATTTT. Translating gives CASRGLAGSTDTQYF.

V is TRBV7-6 and J is TRBJ2-3; D is perhaps TRBD2 (5 bases). In germline, CDR1 is SGHVS, CDR2 FNYEAQ. Trimming left V 4 bases short and J 6 bases short, with 23 bases between. This CDR3 spans 17 amino acids. The CDR3 coding sequence is TGTGCCAGCAGCTCCAGTGGGCGGAACTCCGGCGGGGATACGCAGTATTTT. It codes for CASSSSGRNSGGDTQYF. Using reference TRBV7-6 and TRBJ2-3 for the parts outside the CDR3, the full variable domain is GAGVSQSPRYKVTKRGQDVALRCDPISGHVSLYWYRQALGQGPEFLTYFNYEAQQDKSGLPNDRFSAERPEGSISTLTIQRTEQRDSAMYRCASSSSGRNSGGDTQYFGPGTRLTVL.